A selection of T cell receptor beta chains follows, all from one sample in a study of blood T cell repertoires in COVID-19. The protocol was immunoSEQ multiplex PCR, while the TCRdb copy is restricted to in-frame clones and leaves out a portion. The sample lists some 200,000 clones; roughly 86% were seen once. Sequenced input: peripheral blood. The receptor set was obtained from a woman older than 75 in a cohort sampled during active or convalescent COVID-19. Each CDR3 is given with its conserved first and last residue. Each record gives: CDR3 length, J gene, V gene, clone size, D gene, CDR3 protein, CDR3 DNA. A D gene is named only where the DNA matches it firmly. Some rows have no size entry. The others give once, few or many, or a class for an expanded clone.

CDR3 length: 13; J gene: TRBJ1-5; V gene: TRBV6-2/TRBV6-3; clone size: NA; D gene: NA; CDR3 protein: CASSYRGFQPQHF; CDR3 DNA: TGTGCCAGCAGTTACCGCGGTTTTCAGCCCCAGCATTTT
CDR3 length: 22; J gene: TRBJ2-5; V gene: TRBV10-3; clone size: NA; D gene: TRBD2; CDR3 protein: CAISSGGVTGTSGSPGQETQYF; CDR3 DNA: TGTGCCATCAGTTCAGGGGGGGTTACAGGGACTAGCGGGAGCCCGGGGCAAGAGACCCAGTACTTC
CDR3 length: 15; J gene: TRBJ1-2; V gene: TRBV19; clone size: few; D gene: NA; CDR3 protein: CASSIGQGSHHAYTF; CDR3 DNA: TGTGCCAGTAGTATCGGTCAGGGATCACATCACGCCTACACCTTC
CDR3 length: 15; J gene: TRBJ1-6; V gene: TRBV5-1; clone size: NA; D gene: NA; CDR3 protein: CASSVGDRYNSPLHF; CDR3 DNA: TGCGCCAGCAGCGTAGGGGATCGATATAATTCACCCCTCCACTTT
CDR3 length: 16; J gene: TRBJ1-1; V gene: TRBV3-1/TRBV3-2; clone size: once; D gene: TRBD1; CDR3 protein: CASSPRTGPMNTEAFF; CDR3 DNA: TGTGCCAGCAGCCCGCGGACAGGACCTATGAACACTGAAGCTTTCTTT
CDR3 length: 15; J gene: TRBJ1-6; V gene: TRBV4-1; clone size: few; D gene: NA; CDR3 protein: CASSQASVYNSPLHF; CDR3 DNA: TGCGCCAGCAGCCAAGCGTCTGTATATAATTCACCCCTCCACTTT
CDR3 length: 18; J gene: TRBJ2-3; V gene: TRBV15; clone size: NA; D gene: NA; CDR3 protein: CATSRALGSLSSTDTQYF; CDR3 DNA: TGTGCCACCAGCAGAGCATTAGGGAGCCTGTCTAGCACAGATACGCAGTATTTT
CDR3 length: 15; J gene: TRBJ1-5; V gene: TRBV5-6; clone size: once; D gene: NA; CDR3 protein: CASSLSNLYNQPQHF; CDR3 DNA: TGTGCCAGCAGCTTATCAAACCTATACAATCAGCCCCAGCATTTT
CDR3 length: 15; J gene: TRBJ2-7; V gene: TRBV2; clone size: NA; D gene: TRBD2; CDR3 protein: CASSDRLAGVYEQYF; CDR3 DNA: TGTGCCAGCAGTGATCGACTAGCGGGGGTTTACGAGCAGTACTTC
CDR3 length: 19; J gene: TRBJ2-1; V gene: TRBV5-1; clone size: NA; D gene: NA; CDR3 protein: CASSLRPARTLSSYNEQFF; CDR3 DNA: TGCGCCAGCAGCTTGCGGCCAGCCCGGACTCTCAGCTCCTACAATGAGCAGTTCTTC
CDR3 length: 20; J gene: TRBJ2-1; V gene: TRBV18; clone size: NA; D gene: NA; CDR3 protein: CASSSPRTDNIPRSYNEQFF; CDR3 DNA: TGTGCCAGCTCTTCACCGCGCACAGATAACATCCCCCGCTCCTACAATGAGCAGTTCTTC
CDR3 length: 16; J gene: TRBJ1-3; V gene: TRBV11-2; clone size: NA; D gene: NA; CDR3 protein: CASSLLRGFSGNTIYF; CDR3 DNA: TGTGCCAGCAGCTTACTCCGTGGCTTCTCTGGAAACACCATATATTTT
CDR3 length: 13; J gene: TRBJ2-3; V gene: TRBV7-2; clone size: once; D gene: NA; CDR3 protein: CASSMGRTDTQYF; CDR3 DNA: TGTGCCAGCTCGATGGGGCGCACAGATACGCAGTATTTT
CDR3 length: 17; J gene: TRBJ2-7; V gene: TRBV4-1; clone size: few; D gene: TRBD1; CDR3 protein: CASSHPFPGTGPYEQYF; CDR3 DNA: TGCGCCAGCAGCCACCCATTTCCCGGGACAGGGCCCTACGAGCAGTACTTC
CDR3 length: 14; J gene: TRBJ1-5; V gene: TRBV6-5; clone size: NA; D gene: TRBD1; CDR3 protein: CASKDRGGVQPQHF; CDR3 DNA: TGTGCCAGTAAGGACAGGGGAGGAGTCCAGCCCCAGCATTTT
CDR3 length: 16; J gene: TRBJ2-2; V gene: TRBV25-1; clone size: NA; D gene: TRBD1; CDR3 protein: CASSEWDRGNTGELFF; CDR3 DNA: TGTGCCAGCAGTGAATGGGACAGGGGAAACACCGGGGAGCTGTTTTTT
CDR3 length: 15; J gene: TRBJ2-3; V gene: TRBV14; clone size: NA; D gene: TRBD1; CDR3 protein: CASSPRQGYGDTQYF; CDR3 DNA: TGTGCCAGCAGCCCGCGACAGGGTTATGGAGATACGCAGTATTTT
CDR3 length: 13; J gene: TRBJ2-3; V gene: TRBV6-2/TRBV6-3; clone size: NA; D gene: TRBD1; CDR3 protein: CASSPTGGATQYF; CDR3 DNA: TGTGCCAGCAGTCCCACAGGGGGTGCCACGCAGTATTTT
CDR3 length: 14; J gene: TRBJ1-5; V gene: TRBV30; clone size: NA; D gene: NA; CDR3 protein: CALRLGSVGQPQHF; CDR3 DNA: TGTGCCCTACGGTTGGGGAGTGTCGGTCAGCCCCAGCATTTT
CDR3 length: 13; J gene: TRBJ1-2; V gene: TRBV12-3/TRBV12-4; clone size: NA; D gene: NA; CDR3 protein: CASGSGWTDGYTF; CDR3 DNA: TGTGCCAGCGGGTCGGGGTGGACTGATGGCTACACCTTC
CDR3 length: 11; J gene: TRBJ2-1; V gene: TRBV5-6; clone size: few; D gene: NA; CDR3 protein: CASSLGTWQFF; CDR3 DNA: TGTGCCAGCAGCCTGGGGACTTGGCAGTTCTTC
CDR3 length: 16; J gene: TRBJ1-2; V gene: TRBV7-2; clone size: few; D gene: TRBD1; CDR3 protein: CASSLFGTGDNYGYTF; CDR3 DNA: TGTGCCAGCAGCTTATTCGGTACAGGGGACAACTATGGCTACACCTTC
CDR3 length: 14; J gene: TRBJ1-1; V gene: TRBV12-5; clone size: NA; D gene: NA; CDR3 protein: CASGRTVGNTEAFF; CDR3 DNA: TGTGCTAGTGGCCGGACAGTAGGGAACACTGAAGCTTTCTTT
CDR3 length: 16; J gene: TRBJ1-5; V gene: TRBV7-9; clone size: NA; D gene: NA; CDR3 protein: CASSLNSAGRNQPQHF; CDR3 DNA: TGTGCCAGCAGCCTTAATTCGGCAGGGAGGAATCAGCCCCAGCATTTT
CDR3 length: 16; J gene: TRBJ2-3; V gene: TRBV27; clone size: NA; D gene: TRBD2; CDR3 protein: CATALGRGGVTDTQYF; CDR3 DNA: TGTGCCACAGCTCTCGGGCGGGGGGGCGTAACAGATACGCAGTATTTT
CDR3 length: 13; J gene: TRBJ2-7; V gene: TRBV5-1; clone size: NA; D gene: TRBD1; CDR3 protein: CASSSGQGSEQYF; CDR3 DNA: TGCGCCAGCAGCTCGGGACAGGGTTCCGAGCAGTACTTC
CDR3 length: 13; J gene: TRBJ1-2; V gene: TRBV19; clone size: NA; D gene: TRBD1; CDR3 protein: CASSSRTGVGYTF; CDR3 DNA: TGTGCCAGTAGTTCCAGGACAGGGGTTGGCTACACCTTC
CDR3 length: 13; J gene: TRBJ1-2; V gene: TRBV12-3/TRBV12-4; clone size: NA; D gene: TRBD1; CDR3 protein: CASSITGGYGYTF; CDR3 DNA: TGTGCCAGCAGTATAACAGGGGGCTATGGCTACACCTTC
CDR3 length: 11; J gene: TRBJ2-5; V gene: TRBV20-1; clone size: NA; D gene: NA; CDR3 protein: CSALRGETQYF; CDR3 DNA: TGCAGTGCTCTTAGAGGAGAGACCCAGTACTTC
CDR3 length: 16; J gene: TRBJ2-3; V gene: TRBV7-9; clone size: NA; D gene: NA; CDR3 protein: CASSLVGRGSTDTQYF; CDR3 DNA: TGTGCCAGCAGCTTAGTAGGGCGGGGCAGCACAGATACGCAGTATTTT
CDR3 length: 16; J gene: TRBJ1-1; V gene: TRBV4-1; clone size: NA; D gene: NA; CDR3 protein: CASSLGSGLMNTEAFF; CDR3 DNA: TGCGCCAGCAGCCTTGGATCGGGACTGATGAACACTGAAGCTTTCTTT
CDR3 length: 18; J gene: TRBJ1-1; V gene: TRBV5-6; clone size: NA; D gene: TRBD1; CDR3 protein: CASSFFIIRDRVNTEAFF; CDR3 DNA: TGTGCCAGCAGCTTCTTTATTATCCGGGACAGGGTGAACACTGAAGCTTTCTTT
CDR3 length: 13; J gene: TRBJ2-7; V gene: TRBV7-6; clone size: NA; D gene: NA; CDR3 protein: CASSLSVPGEQYF; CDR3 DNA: TGTGCCAGCAGCTTAAGCGTCCCGGGAGAGCAGTACTTC